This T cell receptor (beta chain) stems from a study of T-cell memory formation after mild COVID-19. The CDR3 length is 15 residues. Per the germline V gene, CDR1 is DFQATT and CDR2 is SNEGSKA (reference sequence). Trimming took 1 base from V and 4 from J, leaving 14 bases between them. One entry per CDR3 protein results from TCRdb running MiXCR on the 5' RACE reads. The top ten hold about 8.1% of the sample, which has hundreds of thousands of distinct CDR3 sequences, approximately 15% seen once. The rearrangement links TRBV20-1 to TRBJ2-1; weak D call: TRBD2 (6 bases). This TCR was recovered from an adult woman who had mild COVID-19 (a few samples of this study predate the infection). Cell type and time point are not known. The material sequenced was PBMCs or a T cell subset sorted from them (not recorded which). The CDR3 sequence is CSARAGGGGYNEQFF. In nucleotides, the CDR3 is TGCAGTGCTAGAGCTGGGGGAGGAGGTTACAATGAGCAGTTCTTC.